The subject of this entry is one TCR beta chain. Antigen: not known. These data come from a study of CD8+ T cells in alopecia areata. RNA extraction and reverse transcription yielded cDNA as sequencing template. Assay: immunoSEQ multiplex PCR; the TCRdb copy retains only in-frame clones and omits some. The sample shows about 110,000 clones, approximately 63% of them seen only once. This CDR3 is built from 15 residues. Trimming cost V 1 base and J 1 base, with 10 bases left between them. CDR1 and CDR2 (germline): SGHAT, FQNNGV. General observations from the study: An increase in clonality over normal scalp was evident in lesional scalp, especially alopecia totalis/universalis. There were also resident alphabeta T cells of normal skin sequenced in scalp samples.

The sample consisted of CD8+ T cells sorted from blood. The rearrangement uses TRBV11-2 and TRBJ1-1; D is uncertain. The receptor was isolated from a human donor in good health. In nucleotides, the CDR3 is TGTGCCAGCAGCTTAGCCTCCAATACGAACACTGAAGCTTTCTTT. Translating gives CASSLASNTNTEAFF.